The text below deals with one T cell receptor beta chain. Germline loops: CDR1 MNHEY, CDR2 SVGEGT. The V segment lost 4 bases and the J segment 3 bases; nucleotides outside the gene matches: 6. This CDR3 is built from 16 residues. This entry belongs to a study of blood T cell repertoires in COVID-19. About the research overall: The origin of the acute and convalescent COVID-19 samples was the United States, Italy and Spain.

Membership in each cohort depended on participant-reported clinical history. Among Cohort 3 donors, those recovered had two negative PCRs, clearance, or symptom resolution. Authors' processing steps: Amplifying reference gene primers gave estimates of nucleated cell counts. Using immunoSEQ multiplex PCR, the repertoire was profiled, and TCRdb retains in-frame clones only, with some absent. D and trimming come from the DNA, and the V and J calls and clone size come from that table. Here the sample spans under 250,000 clones, 85% to 90% being singletons. Sequencing used PBMCs or T cells enriched from blood (not recorded which). The rearrangement uses TRBV6-2 or TRBV6-3 and TRBJ2-3, with TRBD2 matching 11 bases. The receptor was isolated from a man aged 35 to 55 who had recovered from COVID-19. This chain's CDR3 is CASSWIAGGPTDTQYF. CDR3 in DNA: TGTGCCAGCAGTTGGATAGCGGGGGGGCCGACAGATACGCAGTATTTT.